This TCR beta chain was obtained from a study of cytomegalovirus exposure and HLA in healthy donors. Study-wide context: A prior study identified 117 million unique TCR beta sequences from 180 million or so T cells.

A note on this clone: What it binds is not known.

Study findings and constraints: Around 18,000 TCR beta sequences were associated with HLA alleles at 0.05 false discovery rate in a later analysis. Earlier analysis looked at TCR beta V segments, and most were productive about 90% or about 30% of the time.

This CDR3 has 14 amino acids. Germline loops: CDR1 KGHSH, CDR2 LQKENI. Trimming stripped 6 bases from V and 1 base from J, with 12 bases between. The PCR made use of 60 Vbeta and 13 Jbeta primers. TCRdb's copy holds only in-frame clones and misses some; the assay was immunoSEQ multiplex PCR. The sample includes about 140,000 clones. V is TRBV18 and J is TRBJ1-1, with D tentatively TRBD1 (6 bases). This TCR came from a male donor in good health and CMV-seronegative. Sequencing was done on a sample of PBMCs. The CDR3 DNA follows: TGTGCCAGCTCCTCGACAGGTTCGAACACTGAAGCTTTCTTT. Its protein product is CASSSTGSNTEAFF.